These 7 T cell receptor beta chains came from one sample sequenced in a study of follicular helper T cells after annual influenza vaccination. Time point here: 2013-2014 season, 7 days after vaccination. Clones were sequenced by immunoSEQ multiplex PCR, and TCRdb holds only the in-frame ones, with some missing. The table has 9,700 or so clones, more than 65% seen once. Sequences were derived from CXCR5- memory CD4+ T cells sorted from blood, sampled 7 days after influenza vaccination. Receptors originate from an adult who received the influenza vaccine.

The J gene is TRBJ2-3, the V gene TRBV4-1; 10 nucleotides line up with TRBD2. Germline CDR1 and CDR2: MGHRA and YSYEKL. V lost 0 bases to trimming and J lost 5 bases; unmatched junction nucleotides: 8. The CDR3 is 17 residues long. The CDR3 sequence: CASSQEGLAGAIDTQYF. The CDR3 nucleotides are TGCGCCAGCAGCCAAGAAGGGCTAGCGGGAGCGATAGATACGCAGTATTTT.

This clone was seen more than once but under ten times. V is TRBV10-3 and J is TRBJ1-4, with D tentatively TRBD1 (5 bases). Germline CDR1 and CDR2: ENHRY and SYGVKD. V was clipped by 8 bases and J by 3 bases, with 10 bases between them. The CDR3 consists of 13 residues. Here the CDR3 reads CAIRRGPNEKLFF. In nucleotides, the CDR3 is TGTGCCATCCGTAGGGGACCTAATGAAAAACTGTTTTTT.

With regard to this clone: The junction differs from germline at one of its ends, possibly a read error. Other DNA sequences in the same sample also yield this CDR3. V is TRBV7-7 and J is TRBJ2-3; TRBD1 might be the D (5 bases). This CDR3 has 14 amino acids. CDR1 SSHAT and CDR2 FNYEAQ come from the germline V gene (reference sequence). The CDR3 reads CASSLAAGLDTQYF. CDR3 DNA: TGTGCTAGCAGCTTGGCTGCAGGGTTGGATACGCAGTATTTT.

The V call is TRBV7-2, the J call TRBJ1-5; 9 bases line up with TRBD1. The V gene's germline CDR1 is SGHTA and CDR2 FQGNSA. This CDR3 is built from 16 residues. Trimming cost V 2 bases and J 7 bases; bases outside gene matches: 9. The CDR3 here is CASSLYRGRVGQPQHF. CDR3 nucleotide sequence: TGTGCCAGCAGCTTATACAGGGGGCGTGTTGGGCAGCCCCAGCATTTT.

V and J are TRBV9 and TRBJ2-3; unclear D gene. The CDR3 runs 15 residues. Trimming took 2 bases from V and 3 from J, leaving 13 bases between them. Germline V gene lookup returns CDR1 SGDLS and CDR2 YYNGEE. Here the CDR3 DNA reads TGTGCCAGCAGCGTCTCGCCTACGCGGACAGATACGCAGTATTTT. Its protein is CASSVSPTRTDTQYF.

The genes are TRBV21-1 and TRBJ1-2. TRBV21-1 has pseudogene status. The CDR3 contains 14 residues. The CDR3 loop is CASSKDNREDGYTF. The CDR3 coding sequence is TGTGCCAGCAGCAAAGATAACAGGGAGGACGGCTACACCTTC.

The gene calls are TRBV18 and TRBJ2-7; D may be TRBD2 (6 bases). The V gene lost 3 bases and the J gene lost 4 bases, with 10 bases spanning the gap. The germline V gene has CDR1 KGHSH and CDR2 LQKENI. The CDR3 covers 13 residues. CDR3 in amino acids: CASSPREAYEQYF. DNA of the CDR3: TGTGCCAGCTCACCCAGGGAGGCGTACGAGCAGTACTTC.